The 3 T cell receptor beta chains in this list originate from one sample, sequenced in a study of T cells in Graves' hyperthyroidism and ophthalmopathy. Researchers took RNA transcripts and amplified the TCR beta CDR3 regions from them. In the first-round RT-PCR of the TCR CDR3, the HTBI primer set was used. In TCRdb, the multiplex PCR reads were re-called with MiXCR into one record per CDR3 protein. Of approximately 480,000 distinct CDR3 sequences listed, about 20% are singletons. The source material was blood. Source of these receptors: a young man with Graves' hyperthyroidism.

The V and J genes are TRBV6-2 or TRBV6-3 and TRBJ2-7, with 14 bases lining up with TRBD2. Losses at the gene ends were 0 bases for V and 0 bases for J; bases not matched to a gene: 4. Germline assignment: CDR1 MNHEY and CDR2 SVGEGT. This CDR3 has 18 residues. The CDR3 sequence is CASSYSTSGRVSSYEQYF. As DNA, the CDR3 is TGTGCCAGCAGTTACTCGACTAGCGGGAGGGTAAGCTCCTACGAGCAGTACTTC.

This clonotype was found a few times. The chain recombines TRBV6-5 with TRBJ2-2; 7 nucleotides align to TRBD1. The CDR3 loop spans 15 amino acids. Losses at the gene ends were 4 bases for V and 6 bases for J; bases not matched to a gene: 8. Germline-derived CDR1 and CDR2 are MNHEY and SVGAGI. In DNA, the CDR3 is TGTGCCAGCAGTTTTATAGGGGGCAGAGCCGGGGAGCTGTTTTTT. It codes for CASSFIGGRAGELFF.

In its sample, this clonotype was seen many times. The chain employs TRBV12-3 or TRBV12-4 and TRBJ2-7; weak D call: TRBD2 (7 bases). This CDR3 has 13 residues. The ends were cut back, 5 bases at V and 5 bases at J, with 13 bases in the middle. The CDR3 spells CASSNKGGNEQYF. CDR3 coding DNA: TGTGCCAGCAGTAACAAGGGGGGGAACGAGCAGTACTTC.